This T cell receptor beta chain was profiled in a study of T-cell memory formation after mild COVID-19. In the study overall: Largely donor-specific sequence clusters came from two donors. Study-wide results and caveats: Contracting clones from day 15 to 85 showed balanced CD4/CD8; later expanders favored CD4+.

This clonotype was counted many times. The antigen is not known. Germline V gene sequence: CDR1 KGHSH, CDR2 LQKENI. Trimming took 6 bases from V and 3 from J; bases not matched to a gene: 3. The CDR3 extends over 14 amino acids. Sample barcodes and UMIs were carried by the TCR alpha and TCR beta cDNA libraries that 5'RACE generated with constant-segment primers. TCRdb recomputed calls from the 5' RACE reads with MiXCR, one row per CDR3 protein. The data show approximately 240,000 distinct CDR3 sequences, about 16% seen once. The V call is TRBV18, the J call TRBJ2-1; 9 bases are shared with TRBD1. Sequenced material: PBMCs or a T cell subset sorted from them (not recorded which). The sequence derives from a man aged 18 to 30 who had mild COVID-19 (a few samples of this study predate the infection). Cell type and time point are not known. The CDR3 loop is CASSRDRVYNEQFF. CDR3 bases: TGTGCCAGCTCGCGGGACAGGGTCTACAATGAGCAGTTCTTC.